This passage covers 10 T cell receptor beta chains from one sample sequenced in a study of blood T cells in healthy people across ages. Sample-barcoded 5' priming and a J-beta primer mix drove a second PCR of about 6 to 12 cycles. TCRdb recomputed calls from the 5' RACE reads with MiXCR, one row per CDR3 protein. The table includes some 1.5 million distinct CDR3 sequences, 28% detected once. The sequenced sample was blood. These receptors were obtained from a woman aged 25 to 39 in good health.

This clonotype was recorded at least ten times. V usage is TRBV7-2 and J usage is TRBJ2-7; weak D call: TRBD1 (5 bases). The CDR3 sequence is 12 residues long. The germline gives CDR1 SGHTA, CDR2 FQGNSA. Trimming took off 6 bases at V and 7 bases at J, with 13 bases between the two ends. The CDR3 DNA follows: TGTGCCAGCAGTCCGACAGCTTTTGAGCAGTACTTC. Translation: CASSPTAFEQYF.

This chain links TRBV5-1 with TRBJ2-7; 7 bases match TRBD1. Per the germline V gene, CDR1 is SGHRS and CDR2 is YFSETQ. The CDR3 runs 14 residues. The trim removed 4 bases at V and 3 bases at J, leaving 7 bases unmatched. Here the CDR3 DNA reads TGCGCCAGCAGCACAAACAGGGGACACTACGAGCAGTACTTC. Protein product: CASSTNRGHYEQYF.

This clonotype was counted once. The chain has TRBV28 and TRBJ1-5; 10 bases agree with TRBD1. This CDR3 is built from 14 residues. Unmatched junction bases numbered 8, after V lost 10 bases and J lost 5 bases. Germline V gene data show CDR1 as MDHEN and CDR2 as SYDVKM. Here the CDR3 reads CANRGTGEDQPQHF. For the CDR3, the DNA is TGTGCCAACAGGGGGACAGGGGAGGATCAGCCCCAGCATTTT.

In its sample, this clonotype was seen a few times. V gene TRBV5-1 combines with J gene TRBJ2-1; D might be TRBD1 (5 bases). Germline assignment: CDR1 SGHRS and CDR2 YFSETQ. This CDR3 has 16 residues. V was pared by 0 bases and J by 5 bases, with 15 bases between. The CDR3 is CASSLGGPPLHNEQFF. CDR3 nucleotides: TGCGCCAGCAGCTTGGGGGGCCCCCCCCTACACAATGAGCAGTTCTTC.

V and J are TRBV6-2 or TRBV6-3 and TRBJ1-5; D unresolved. V was clipped by 6 bases and J by 5 bases, with 11 bases between them. The CDR3 covers 13 residues. CDR1 is MNHEY and CDR2 is SVGEGT in the germline V gene. For the CDR3, the DNA is TGTGCCAGCAGGGGCGCCCGGTATCAGCCCCAGCATTTT. Encoded protein: CASRGARYQPQHF.

This clonotype was found many times. This chain uses TRBV4-1 with TRBJ2-7; perhaps TRBD1 as D (6 bases). Trimming stripped 0 bases from V and 3 bases from J, with 18 bases between. CDR1 MGHRA and CDR2 YSYEKL come from the germline V gene. The CDR3 loop spans 17 amino acids. This chain's CDR3 is CASSQDSYSDRYYEQYF. For the CDR3, the DNA is TGCGCCAGCAGCCAAGATTCTTATTCGGACAGATACTACGAGCAGTACTTC.

This clonotype has a handful of counts. CDR3 DNA sequence: TGTGCCAGCAGCAAACCGACAGGGGTGGCGACCCAGTACTTC. Translated, it gives CASSKPTGVATQYF. The chain is built from TRBV7-8 and TRBJ2-5; the match to TRBD1 covers 8 bases. Germline V gives CDR1 SGHVS, CDR2 FQNEAQ. The CDR3 covers 14 residues. V lost 5 bases to trimming and J lost 7 bases; unmatched junction nucleotides: 9.

V and J are TRBV6-1 and TRBJ2-1, with D perhaps matching TRBD2 (7 bases). This CDR3 comprises 19 residues. V was clipped by 5 bases and J by 9 bases, with 32 bases between them. Per the germline V gene, CDR1 is MNHNS and CDR2 is SASEGT. CDR3 nucleotide sequence: TGTGCCAGCAGTAGCCTCCTTGGGGGGGGGGCCTTTCCGGGCAGTGAGCAGTTCTTC. Translation gives CASSSLLGGGAFPGSEQFF.

The gene calls are TRBV6-1 and TRBJ2-6; D uncertain. The V end lost 3 bases, the J end lost 4 bases, and 13 bases lay between the germline ends. The germline CDR1 and CDR2 sequences are MNHNS and SASEGT. The CDR3 loop spans 16 amino acids. The CDR3 sequence is CASSEGALGGANVLTF. CDR3 coding DNA: TGTGCCAGCAGTGAGGGTGCCCTGGGGGGGGCCAACGTCCTGACTTTC.

V is TRBV5-1 and J is TRBJ2-7; 8 bases map to TRBD1. The CDR3 totals 16 residues. Unmatched junction bases numbered 10, after V lost 3 bases and J lost 2 bases. Germline lookup yields CDR1 SGHRS and CDR2 YFSETQ. CDR3 DNA: TGCGCCAGCAGCTCCCCGCCCCAACAGGGGGCCTACGAGCAGTACTTC. Residues: CASSSPPQQGAYEQYF.